This T cell receptor (beta chain) was identified in a study of cytomegalovirus exposure and HLA in healthy donors. Findings and caveats of the study: As confirmed in vitro, a few CMV-associated chains were specific for CMV antigens. As a later analysis showed, a missense DCLRE1C variant was linked to trimming of TCR beta V- and J-genes. Donor immune exposure was known only as CMV serostatus.

Details on this clone: Its cognate antigen is unknown.

CDR1 LGHNA and CDR2 YNFKEQ come from the germline V gene. There are 16 residues in the CDR3. Trimming took 0 bases from V and 7 from J; bases not matched to a gene: 6. Primers for the PCR totalled 60 Vbeta and 13 Jbeta. Sequenced by immunoSEQ multiplex PCR; TCRdb stores in-frame clones only, minus some. This table holds about 180,000 clones, about 80% found once. The receptor was derived from a man between 60 and 75 years old in good health and CMV-seronegative. Sequencing used PBMCs. The chain employs TRBV4-2 and TRBJ1-6, with 7 bases matching TRBD1. The CDR3 here is CASSQERQGGNSPLHF. DNA for the CDR3: TGTGCCAGCAGCCAAGAACGGCAGGGGGGCAATTCACCCCTCCACTTT.